These 26 T cell receptor beta chains share one sample of origin, sequenced in a study of T cell responses to AZD1222 COVID-19 vaccine. Sequenced by immunoSEQ multiplex PCR; TCRdb stores in-frame clones only, minus some. The data hold approximately 150,000 clones, with over 85% observed a single time. The sequences come from peripheral blood, collected on day 0 of AZD1222 vaccination. Source of these receptors: an adult in good health.

This sequence joins TRBV6-5 and TRBJ1-2, with D possibly being TRBD1 (6 bases). Per the germline V gene, CDR1 is MNHEY and CDR2 is SVGAGI. This CDR3 has 15 residues. V lost 5 bases and J lost 4, with 17 bases in between. The CDR3 loop reads CASSQHEGGTYGYTF. In DNA form, the CDR3 reads TGTGCCAGCAGTCAACACGAGGGGGGAACCTATGGCTACACCTTC.

V usage is TRBV19 and J usage is TRBJ2-7, with D possibly matching TRBD1 (5 bases). The ends were cut back, 4 bases at V and 1 base at J, with 11 bases in the middle. CDR1 and CDR2 from the germline V gene are LNHDA and SQIVND (reference sequence). The CDR3 length is 14 residues. Here the CDR3 reads CASSRDRYSYEQYF. The CDR3 DNA is TGTGCCAGTAGTAGAGACAGATATTCCTACGAGCAGTACTTC.

The V and J genes are TRBV27 and TRBJ2-5; no definite D call. Germline V CDR1 and CDR2: MNHEY, SMNVEV (reference sequence). V gave up 2 bases and J gave up 9 bases, with 13 bases separating them. This CDR3 is 13 amino acids long. CDR3 sequence reads: CASSLRLRYSQYF. CDR3 DNA: TGTGCCAGCAGTTTACGCTTAAGATACTCCCAGTACTTC.

This chain joins TRBV5-1 and TRBJ1-2; weak D call: TRBD1 (5 bases). Germline CDR1 and CDR2: SGHRS and YFSETQ. V was cut by 0 bases and J by 8 bases, with 14 bases left in between. CDR3 length: 14 amino acids. The CDR3 DNA reads as TGCGCCAGCAGCTTGGAACAGGTAGATTCGGGCTACACCTTC. Its protein product is CASSLEQVDSGYTF.

This clone was seen just once. The V and J genes are TRBV5-5 and TRBJ2-3; no clear D gene. This CDR3 region has 14 residues. Trimming pared 4 bases from V and 1 base from J, leaving 10 bases between. Germline CDR1 is SGHKS and CDR2 is YYEKEE (reference sequence). CDR3 bases: TGTGCCAGCAGCCCCGTCCTCCGCACAGATACGCAGTATTTT. Translated, it gives CASSPVLRTDTQYF.

The V call is TRBV3-1 (or the pseudogene TRBV3-2), the J call TRBJ1-2; 8 bases line up with TRBD1. The junction had 4 bases not matched to a gene; V was cut back by 3 bases and J by 7 bases. CDR1 is LGHDT and CDR2 is YNNKEL in the germline V gene (reference sequence). CDR3 length equals 13 residues. In DNA, the CDR3 is TGTGCCAGCAGCCAGCAGGGGGCGGTTGGCTACACCTTC. Translating it yields CASSQQGAVGYTF.

The chain joins TRBV7-9 to TRBJ2-7; D is perhaps TRBD1 or TRBD2 (5 bases each). Trimming removed 7 bases at V and 1 base at J, with 20 bases between. The CDR3 runs 16 residues. Germline V gene data show CDR1 as SEHNR and CDR2 as FQNEAQ (reference sequence). This CDR3 is CASTSTRARGSYEQYF. The DNA for the CDR3 is TGTGCCAGCACATCAACCAGGGCCCGAGGGTCCTACGAGCAGTACTTC.

The chain combines TRBV5-1 with TRBJ2-3, with TRBD2 matching over 13 bases. This CDR3 is built from 16 residues. Germline V gene sequence: CDR1 SGHRS, CDR2 YFSETQ. V lost 1 base and J lost 4; bases outside the gene matches: 3. The CDR3 bases are TGCGCCAGCAGCTTGCAACTAGCGGGAGGGCCAGATACGCAGTATTTT. It codes for CASSLQLAGGPDTQYF. Complete variable domain (other parts from reference TRBV5-1 and TRBJ2-3): KAGVTQTPRYLIKTRGQQVTLSCSPISGHRSVSWYQQTPGQGLQFLFEYFSETQRNKGNFPGRFSGRQFSNSRSEMNVSTLELGDSALYLCASSLQLAGGPDTQYFGPGTRLTVL.

The rearrangement links TRBV7-3 to TRBJ2-3; 8 bases fit TRBD1. CDR1 and CDR2 from the germline V gene are SGHTA and FQGTGA. The CDR3 contains 17 residues. J gave up 0 bases and V 2 bases, and 7 bases lay outside the gene matches. The CDR3 reads CASSLHGTGGSTDTQYF. In DNA form, the CDR3 reads TGTGCCAGCAGCTTACATGGAACAGGGGGGAGCACAGATACGCAGTATTTT.

V and J are TRBV28 and TRBJ2-4, with 9 bases identical to TRBD1. Per the germline V gene, CDR1 is MDHEN and CDR2 is SYDVKM. This CDR3 spans 19 amino acids. J lost 0 bases, V lost 6 bases, and 15 bases had no gene match. CDR3 protein: CASSPNPGTGLGAKNIQYF. The DNA for the CDR3 is TGTGCCAGCAGCCCTAACCCCGGGACAGGGCTGGGAGCCAAAAACATTCAGTACTTC.

The chain employs TRBV20-1 and TRBJ2-7; D may be TRBD2 (6 bases). The V and J ends lost 6 bases and 7 bases respectively, with 13 bases between them. The CDR3 extends over 11 amino acids. Germline V gene sequence: CDR1 DFQATT, CDR2 SNEGSKA (reference sequence). The CDR3 DNA reads as TGCAGTGCAGCACCCGGAGGGGAGCAGTACTTC. The encoded protein is CSAAPGGEQYF.

The gene calls are TRBV5-1 and TRBJ2-7; the match to TRBD1 covers 8 bases. The ends lost 0 bases at V and 3 bases at J; junction bases unmatched: 8. Germline V gene lookup returns CDR1 SGHRS and CDR2 YFSETQ. CDR3 length equals 16 residues. The CDR3 is CASSLGAGQAHYEQYF. The CDR3 region has the DNA TGCGCCAGCAGCTTGGGGGCGGGACAGGCCCACTACGAGCAGTACTTC.

V is TRBV20-1 and J is TRBJ1-1; a possible D gene is TRBD1 (5 bases). The CDR3 runs 13 residues. Germline values: CDR1 DFQATT, CDR2 SNEGSKA (reference sequence). V lost 3 bases to trimming and J lost 4 bases, with 12 bases between them. The CDR3 region is CSASRRVTTEAFF. DNA for the CDR3: TGCAGTGCTAGTCGCAGGGTCACCACTGAAGCTTTCTTT.

V usage is TRBV3-1 (or the pseudogene TRBV3-2) and J usage is TRBJ2-2; D might be TRBD1 or TRBD2, each matching 6 bases. V lost 11 bases and J 5 bases, leaving 18 bases between the germline ends. The CDR3 contains 14 residues. CDR1 is LGHDT and CDR2 is YNNKEL in the germline V gene (reference sequence). The CDR3, as DNA: TGTGCCCGTGTTGGGGGGCCACGGACCGGGGAGCTGTTTTTT. Its translation is CARVGGPRTGELFF.

This clone appeared once. The rearrangement joins TRBV23-1 to TRBJ1-5, with D unclear. TRBV23-1 is recorded as an ORF, its role being uncertain. The CDR3 is 15 residues long. V lost 6 bases and J 2 bases, leaving 14 bases between the germline ends. CDR3 sequence: CASSEGAAGNQPQHF. CDR3 coding DNA: TGCGCCAGCAGCGAAGGTGCTGCTGGCAATCAGCCCCAGCATTTT.

The V gene is TRBV11-2, the J gene TRBJ2-5, with TRBD1 matching over 10 bases. Trimming removed 4 bases from V and 6 bases from J; junction bases left unmatched: 8. There are 15 residues in the CDR3. CDR1 and CDR2 (germline): SGHAT, FQNNGV. The CDR3 here is CASSSRDRGRKTQYF. As DNA, the CDR3 is TGTGCCAGCAGCTCCCGTGACAGGGGGCGAAAGACCCAGTACTTC. The full variable domain, rest sourced from reference TRBV11-2 and TRBJ2-5, is EAGVAQSPRYKIIEKRQSVAFWCNPISGHATLYWYQQILGQGPKLLIQFQNNGVVDDSQLPKDRFSAERLKGVDSTLKIQPAKLEDSAVYLCASSSRDRGRKTQYFGPGTRLLVL.

This chain uses TRBV14 with TRBJ2-2; D remains unclear. The length of the CDR3 is 17 residues. CDR1 SGHDN and CDR2 FVKESK come from the germline V gene. With 0 bases removed from V and 1 base from J, the gap between germline ends came to 12 bases. CDR3 DNA sequence: TGTGCCAGCAGCCAAGATTCTGGGTCCCTGAACACCGGGGAGCTGTTTTTT. Translation: CASSQDSGSLNTGELFF.

The chain links TRBV6-5 to TRBJ1-5; 8 nucleotides match TRBD1. Germline CDR1 reads MNHEY; CDR2 reads SVGAGI. The CDR3 spans 14 residues. The J segment lost 4 bases and the V segment lost 8 bases, leaving 7 bases of the junction unmatched. CDR3 nucleotide sequence: TGTGCCAGCCGAACCCGGACAGGGAATCAGCCCCAGCATTTT. Translated: CASRTRTGNQPQHF.

The chain carries TRBV29-1 and TRBJ2-1, with D perhaps assigned TRBD1 or TRBD2 (5 bases each). Germline CDR1 is SQVTM and CDR2 is ANQGSEA. Trimming removed 5 bases from V and 9 bases from J, with 11 bases in between. The CDR3 has 11 amino acids. CDR3 residues: CSVTRGGEQFF. The CDR3 nucleotides are TGCAGCGTTACCCGGGGCGGTGAGCAGTTCTTC.

V and J are TRBV6-5 and TRBJ1-2; TRBD1 matches 8 bases. The CDR3 loop spans 14 amino acids. Trimming cost V 6 bases and J 7 bases; bases outside gene matches: 10. Germline V gives CDR1 MNHEY, CDR2 SVGAGI. In nucleotides, the CDR3 is TGTGCCAGCAGGGGGGTTGACAGGGGTAGTGGCTACACCTTC. Its translation: CASRGVDRGSGYTF.

The chain uses TRBV29-1 and TRBJ1-2; 9 nucleotides align to TRBD1. Germline assignment: CDR1 SQVTM and CDR2 ANQGSEA. CDR3 length equals 14 residues. J gave up 2 bases and V 4 bases, and 5 bases lay outside the gene matches. Here the CDR3 DNA reads TGCAGCGTTGGGAACAGGGGGCTCAACTATGGCTACACCTTC. Its protein is CSVGNRGLNYGYTF.

CDR3 coding DNA: TGTGCCACCAGTGATGACACAGGGGGTAGCTCCTACAATGAGCAGTTCTTC. Protein product: CATSDDTGGSSYNEQFF. This chain links TRBV24-1 with TRBJ2-1, with 8 bases aligning to TRBD1. Germline values: CDR1 KGHDR, CDR2 SFDVKD. V trimming: 3 bases; J trimming: 0 bases; junction bases outside the gene matches: 6. CDR3 size: 17 residues.

The V call is TRBV15, the J call TRBJ2-2; D is unresolved. Looked up from germline, CDR1 is LNHNV and CDR2 is YYDKDF (reference sequence). The CDR3 is 14 residues long. Trimming took off 0 bases at V and 5 bases at J, with 7 bases between the two ends. CDR3 nucleotide sequence: TGTGCCACCAGCAGAGATTTGAGGACCGGGGAGCTGTTTTTT. Protein sequence: CATSRDLRTGELFF.

The V gene is TRBV21-1, the J gene TRBJ2-7; the table assigns TRBD1, which was not confirmed against the DNA. TRBV21-1 is tagged as a pseudogene. This CDR3 is 16 amino acids long. CDR3 in amino acids: CASSPGQGPKGYEQYF. CDR3 bases: TGTGCCAGCAGCCCGGGACAGGGGCCTAAGGGCTACGAGCAGTACTTC.

This chain uses TRBV6-6 with TRBJ2-5; D uncertain. From germline, CDR1 is MNHNY and CDR2 SVGAGI (reference sequence). Trimming removed 0 bases at V and 5 bases at J, with 4 bases between. There are 12 residues in the CDR3. CDR3 sequence: CASSYSSETQYF. DNA for the CDR3: TGTGCCAGCAGTTACTCCTCCGAGACCCAGTACTTC.

The rearrangement uses TRBV19 and TRBJ2-7; D not resolved. The CDR3 extends over 11 amino acids. The V gene lost 4 bases and the J gene lost 6 bases, with 7 bases spanning the gap. Germline V gene data show CDR1 as LNHDA and CDR2 as SQIVND (reference sequence). DNA for the CDR3: TGTGCCAGTAGTAATTATATCGAGCAGTACTTC. Residues: CASSNYIEQYF.